One sample yielded the 25 T cell receptor beta chains listed below, sequenced in a study of blood T cell repertoires in COVID-19. Assay: immunoSEQ multiplex PCR; the TCRdb copy retains only in-frame clones and omits some. The sample lists some 170,000 clones, approximately 93% occurring once. Sequenced input: peripheral blood. These receptors were taken from a woman aged 55-70 years with COVID-19, enrolled during active disease.

J is TRBJ1-3 and V is TRBV6-1, with D hard to call. This CDR3 is built from 13 residues. V was shortened by 6 bases and J by 0 bases, with 6 bases between the two germline ends. Germline CDR1 and CDR2: MNHNS and SASEGT. The CDR3 here is CASRARSGNTIYF. CDR3 DNA: TGTGCCAGCAGAGCCCGCTCTGGAAACACCATATATTTT.

This rearrangement joins TRBV6-5 to TRBJ1-5; D uncertain. This CDR3 is 13 amino acids long. Trimming removed 8 bases from V and 0 bases from J, with 8 bases in between. Germline CDR1 reads MNHEY; CDR2 reads SVGAGI. The CDR3 loop reads CASLFSSNQPQHF. DNA for the CDR3: TGTGCCAGCTTATTCTCTAGCAATCAGCCCCAGCATTTT.

The rearrangement links TRBV6-2 or TRBV6-3 to TRBJ1-2; the D gene is possibly TRBD1 (5 bases). V was trimmed by 6 bases and J by 4 bases, leaving 15 bases between them. Germline V CDR1 and CDR2: MNHEY, SVGEGT. CDR3 size: 14 residues. CDR3 bases: TGTGCCAGCAGCTTCGGAGGGACTGGCTATGGCTACACCTTC. Translating gives CASSFGGTGYGYTF.

This chain connects TRBV2 to TRBJ2-5; TRBD1 agrees at 7 bases. Germline values: CDR1 SNHLY, CDR2 FYNNEI. The CDR3 consists of 16 residues. V was pared by 7 bases and J by 0 bases, with 11 bases of the junction left unmatched. The CDR3 nucleotides are TGTGCCAGCACTCCCAGGACAGGATCGTACCAAGAGACCCAGTACTTC. It yields the protein CASTPRTGSYQETQYF.

The rearrangement uses TRBV5-1 and TRBJ1-2, with 8 bases identical to TRBD1. Germline lookup yields CDR1 SGHRS and CDR2 YFSETQ. The CDR3 loop spans 16 amino acids. V trimming: 4 bases; J trimming: 7 bases; junction bases outside the gene matches: 15. DNA of the CDR3: TGCGCCAGCAGCCCCCAGCTCTCAGGGGGCATTGCTGGCTACACCTTC. It yields the protein CASSPQLSGGIAGYTF.

CDR3 DNA sequence: TGTGCCAGCACCCAACAGGGAAGGGGCAATGAGCAGTTCTTC. Its translation: CASTQQGRGNEQFF. The V and J genes are TRBV5-4 and TRBJ2-1; the D gene is possibly TRBD1 (6 bases). Germline V gene lookup returns CDR1 SGHNT and CDR2 YYREEE (reference sequence). Trimming cost V 6 bases and J 6 bases, with 16 bases left between them. This CDR3 region has 14 residues.

CDR3 protein: CATSPHRGPNTEAFF. The DNA for the CDR3 is TGTGCCACCAGCCCCCACAGGGGGCCGAATACTGAAGCTTTCTTT. The chain uses TRBV15 and TRBJ1-1; 9 bases align to TRBD1. J was trimmed by 5 bases and V by 5 bases; bases with no gene match: 9. Germline V CDR1 and CDR2: LNHNV, YYDKDF (reference sequence). The CDR3 runs to 15 residues.

The rearrangement joins TRBV7-9 to TRBJ1-3; D ambiguous. The V end lost 6 bases, the J end lost 0 bases, and 12 bases lay between the germline ends. Per the germline V gene, CDR1 is SEHNR and CDR2 is FQNEAQ (reference sequence). This CDR3 has 15 amino acids. Here the CDR3 DNA reads TGTGCCAGCAGTCACAGCAGGTCCTCTGGAAACACCATATATTTT. Translated, it gives CASSHSRSSGNTIYF.

This chain connects TRBV6-5 to TRBJ2-7; 10 bases fit TRBD1. Germline CDR1 is MNHEY and CDR2 is SVGAGI. The CDR3 is 15 amino acids. V lost 2 bases and J lost 2; bases outside the gene matches: 3. CDR3 amino acids: CASSYRDRGTYEQYF. The CDR3 region has the DNA TGTGCCAGCAGTTACCGGGACAGGGGTACCTACGAGCAGTACTTC.

V is TRBV7-9 and J is TRBJ2-2, with 7 bases matching TRBD1. CDR1 SEHNR and CDR2 FQNEAQ come from the germline V gene (reference sequence). The CDR3 runs to 14 residues. Trimming removed 8 bases from V and 1 base from J; junction bases left unmatched: 4. CDR3 in DNA: TGTGCCAGCGAGGACAGGCGGAACACCGGGGAGCTGTTTTTT. This sequence encodes CASEDRRNTGELFF.

V and J are TRBV7-2 and TRBJ1-1; possibly TRBD1 for D (6 bases). Deletions cut 0 bases from V and 2 bases from J, with 7 bases between. CDR1 is SGHTA and CDR2 is FQGNSA in the germline V gene. There are 14 residues in the CDR3. The CDR3 DNA reads TGTGCCAGCAGCTTAGCGACAGGTAACACTGAAGCTTTCTTT. Amino acids: CASSLATGNTEAFF.

The rearrangement joins TRBV12-5 to TRBJ1-1; a possible D gene is TRBD1 (6 bases). This CDR3 is 13 amino acids long. In germline, CDR1 is LGHNT, CDR2 FRNRAP. The V end lost 7 bases, the J end lost 8 bases, and 17 bases lay between the germline ends. CDR3 coding DNA: TGTGCTAGTGCCCCGAGGGGGGGCCGGGAAGCTTTCTTT. It codes for CASAPRGGREAFF.

CDR3 residues: CASSPPGTGGEKLFF. For the CDR3, the DNA is TGTGCCAGCTCACCACCTGGGACAGGGGGTGAAAAACTGTTTTTT. This rearrangement joins TRBV18 to TRBJ1-4; 11 positions agree with TRBD1. V dropped 0 bases and J dropped 7; count of bases not matched to a gene: 1. The CDR3 sequence is 15 residues long. Germline V lookup: CDR1 KGHSH, CDR2 LQKENI. Variable domain in full (rest from reference TRBV18 and TRBJ1-4): NAGVMQNPRHLVRRRGQEARLRCSPMKGHSHVYWYRQLPEEGLKFMVYLQKENIIDESGMPKERFSAEFPKEGPSILRIQQVVRGDSAAYFCASSPPGTGGEKLFFGSGTQLSVL.

The chain links TRBV5-5 to TRBJ1-2; TRBD1 matches 7 bases. J gave up 3 bases and V 4 bases, and 6 bases lay outside the gene matches. The CDR3 covers 14 residues. The germline V gene encodes CDR1 SGHKS and CDR2 YYEKEE (reference sequence). The CDR3 protein is CASSPHDRDYGYTF. For the CDR3, the DNA is TGTGCCAGCAGCCCACATGACAGGGACTATGGCTACACCTTC.

The CDR3 nucleotides read TGCGCCAGCAGCTTGGGCCCACTGGGCAGGGGGCGCATCACCGGGGAGCTGTTTTTT. The encoded protein is CASSLGPLGRGRITGELFF. This chain connects TRBV5-1 to TRBJ2-2; 8 bases line up with TRBD1. Germline CDR1 and CDR2: SGHRS and YFSETQ. CDR3 size: 19 residues. V was clipped by 0 bases and J by 4 bases; unmatched bases: 14. Drawing the rest from reference TRBV5-1 and TRBJ2-2, the complete variable domain is KAGVTQTPRYLIKTRGQQVTLSCSPISGHRSVSWYQQTPGQGLQFLFEYFSETQRNKGNFPGRFSGRQFSNSRSEMNVSTLELGDSALYLCASSLGPLGRGRITGELFFGEGSRLTVL.

The rearrangement uses TRBV7-2 and TRBJ1-2; D uncertain. This CDR3 is 11 amino acids long. Per the germline V gene, CDR1 is SGHTA and CDR2 is FQGNSA. V lost 1 base and J 5 bases, leaving 2 bases between the germline ends. The CDR3 sequence is CASSLVYGYTF. The CDR3 DNA follows: TGTGCCAGCAGCTTAGTATATGGCTACACCTTC.

CDR3 in DNA: TGTGCCATCAGTGATTTCCCAGGTCTGGCCGGCTACACCTTC. This gives the protein CAISDFPGLAGYTF. V is TRBV10-3 and J is TRBJ1-2; D not resolved. Trimming stripped 3 bases from V and 8 bases from J, with 16 bases between. Germline loops: CDR1 ENHRY, CDR2 SYGVKD. The CDR3 totals 14 residues.

The V and J genes are TRBV7-2 and TRBJ2-3; tentative D call: TRBD1 (6 bases). CDR1 is SGHTA and CDR2 is FQGNSA in the germline V gene. Trimming pared 5 bases from V and 5 bases from J, leaving 17 bases between. This CDR3 has 15 residues. The CDR3 is CASSPGQIQRDTQYF. The CDR3 nucleotides are TGTGCCAGCAGCCCCGGACAGATTCAAAGAGATACGCAGTATTTT.

The V gene is TRBV7-6, the J gene TRBJ1-5; 9 nucleotides line up with TRBD1. Per germline, CDR1 SGHVS and CDR2 FNYEAQ. This CDR3 comprises 16 residues. The V gene end was trimmed by 5 bases and the J gene end by 6 bases; junction bases not matched to a gene: 11. CDR3 nucleotide sequence: TGTGCCAGCAGCAACGGGACAGGGTTAAGAGGTCAGCCCCAGCATTTT. Amino acid sequence: CASSNGTGLRGQPQHF.

This rearrangement joins TRBV7-6 to TRBJ2-1; TRBD1 aligns across 7 bases. The junction had 4 bases not matched to a gene; V was cut back by 5 bases and J by 0 bases. From germline, CDR1 is SGHVS and CDR2 FNYEAQ. This CDR3 spans 15 amino acids. Here the CDR3 DNA reads TGTGCCAGCAGCCAGGGACAGTTCTCCTACAATGAGCAGTTCTTC. Translation: CASSQGQFSYNEQFF.

This rearrangement joins TRBV10-3 to TRBJ2-5; D is perhaps TRBD1 (6 bases). V was shortened by 2 bases and J by 1 base, with 8 bases between the two germline ends. The CDR3 is 14 residues long. Germline V gene sequence: CDR1 ENHRY, CDR2 SYGVKD. Here the CDR3 DNA reads TGTGCCATCAGTGAGGGACAGCTCCAAGAGACCCAGTACTTC. Its protein is CAISEGQLQETQYF.

J is TRBJ1-2 and V is TRBV19; D is ambiguous. The V gene's germline CDR1 is LNHDA and CDR2 SQIVND (reference sequence). The CDR3 loop spans 15 amino acids. With 5 bases removed from V and 3 bases from J, the gap between germline ends came to 16 bases. The chain's CDR3 is CASSPRERTHYGYTF. CDR3 sequence (DNA): TGTGCCAGTAGTCCCCGGGAGAGGACCCACTATGGCTACACCTTC. The full variable domain, with the rest looked up from reference TRBV19 and TRBJ1-2, is DGGITQSPKYLFRKEGQNVTLSCEQNLNHDAMYWYRQDPGQGLRLIYYSQIVNDFQKGDIAEGYSVSREKKESFPLTVTSAQKNPTAFYLCASSPRERTHYGYTFGSGTRLTVV.

This rearrangement joins TRBV5-5 to TRBJ2-2; D is possibly TRBD2 (5 bases). Germline CDR1 is SGHKS and CDR2 is YYEKEE (reference sequence). This CDR3 has 13 residues. V was pared by 4 bases and J by 8 bases, with 12 bases between. The CDR3 protein is CASSPWGDGELFF. The DNA of the CDR3 is TGTGCCAGCAGCCCCTGGGGAGATGGGGAGCTGTTTTTT. The full variable domain, its missing parts supplied by reference TRBV5-5 and TRBJ2-2, is DAGVTQSPTHLIKTRGQQVTLRCSPISGHKSVSWYQQVLGQGPQFIFQYYEKEERGRGNFPDRFSARQFPNYSSELNVNALLLGDSALYLCASSPWGDGELFFGEGSRLTVL.

J is TRBJ1-2 and V is TRBV19; 11 bases agree with TRBD1. With V trimmed by 2 bases and J by 4 bases, 6 bases remained unmatched. This CDR3 has 16 amino acids. The germline CDR1 and CDR2 sequences are LNHDA and SQIVND (reference sequence). CDR3 nucleotides: TGTGCCAGTAGTATAAACGGACAGGGGGCCTTCTATGGCTACACCTTC. Protein sequence: CASSINGQGAFYGYTF.

The DNA for the CDR3 is TGTGCCAGCAGCGTATATGAGGGGAACACTGAAGCTTTCTTT. Translation: CASSVYEGNTEAFF. The V call is TRBV9, the J call TRBJ1-1, with D uncertain. This CDR3 has 14 amino acids. Germline V lookup: CDR1 SGDLS, CDR2 YYNGEE. V gave up 1 base and J gave up 1 base, with 8 bases separating them.